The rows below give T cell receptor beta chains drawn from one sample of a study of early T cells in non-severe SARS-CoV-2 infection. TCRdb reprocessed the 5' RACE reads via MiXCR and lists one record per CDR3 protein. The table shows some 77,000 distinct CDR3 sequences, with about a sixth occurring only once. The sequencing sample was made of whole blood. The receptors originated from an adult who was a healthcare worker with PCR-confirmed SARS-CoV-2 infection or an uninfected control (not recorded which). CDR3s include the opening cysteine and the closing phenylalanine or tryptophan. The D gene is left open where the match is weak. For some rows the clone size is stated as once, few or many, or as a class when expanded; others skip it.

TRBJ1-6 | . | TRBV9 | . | CASSVDSSYNSPLHF | TGTGCCAGCAGCGTAGACAGCTCCTATAATTCACCCCTCCACTTT
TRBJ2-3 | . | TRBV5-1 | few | CASSMGSTDTQYF | TGCGCCAGCAGTATGGGGAGCACAGATACGCAGTATTTT
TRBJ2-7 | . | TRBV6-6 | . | CASSYSMAGSCEQYF | TGTGCCAGCAGTTACTCGATGGCAGGGAGCTGCGAGCAGTACTTC
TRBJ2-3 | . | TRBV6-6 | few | CASSYLHRDTDTQYF | TGTGCCAGCAGTTACTTGCATAGGGACACAGATACGCAGTATTTT
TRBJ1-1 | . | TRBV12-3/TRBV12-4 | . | CASTPTVNTEAFF | TGTGCCAGCACCCCGACCGTGAACACTGAAGCTTTCTTT
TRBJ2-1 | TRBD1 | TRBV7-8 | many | CASSFSGGSEQFF | TGTGCCAGCAGCTTCTCAGGGGGTAGTGAGCAGTTCTTC
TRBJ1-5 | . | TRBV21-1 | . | CATTATQGTQPQHF | TGTGCCACCACGGCAACTCAGGGGACTCAGCCCCAGCATTTT
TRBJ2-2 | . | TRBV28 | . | CASSLLRGNTGELFF | TGTGCCAGCAGTTTACTTCGGGGTAACACCGGGGAGCTGTTTTTT
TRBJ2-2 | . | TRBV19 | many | CASSTLGGELFF | TGTGCCAGTAGTACCCTGGGCGGGGAGCTGTTTTTT
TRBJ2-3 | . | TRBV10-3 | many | CAISERGISTDTQYF | TGTGCCATCAGTGAGCGGGGGATTAGCACAGATACGCAGTATTTT
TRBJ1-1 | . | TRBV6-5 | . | CASRTIQAANTEAFF | TGTGCCAGCAGGACCATTCAGGCCGCGAACACTGAAGCTTTCTTT
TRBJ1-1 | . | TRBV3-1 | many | CASSQGERGTEAFF | TGTGCCAGCAGCCAGGGTGAGCGGGGAACTGAAGCTTTCTTT
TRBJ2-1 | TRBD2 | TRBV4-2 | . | CASSHPSGSSYNEQFF | TGTGCCAGCAGCCACCCTAGCGGGAGCTCCTACAATGAGCAGTTCTTC
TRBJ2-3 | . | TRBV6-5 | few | CASAAGDTQYF | TGTGCCAGCGCCGCCGGAGATACGCAGTATTTT
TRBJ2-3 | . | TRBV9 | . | CASSGRGPGETQYF | TGTGCCAGCAGCGGCAGGGGACCCGGGGAAACGCAGTATTTT
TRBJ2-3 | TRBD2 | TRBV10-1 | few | CASSEDVAGATDTQYF | TGCGCCAGCAGTGAGGACGTAGCGGGGGCCACAGATACGCAGTATTTT
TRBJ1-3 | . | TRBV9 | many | CASSVALQGSLNDGNTIYF | TGTGCCAGCAGCGTAGCTTTACAGGGAAGTCTAAATGATGGAAACACCATATATTTT
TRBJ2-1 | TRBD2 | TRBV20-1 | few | CSARDSRGLGLAGYNEQFF | TGCAGTGCTAGAGATTCCCGGGGTCTAGGACTAGCGGGGTACAATGAGCAGTTCTTC
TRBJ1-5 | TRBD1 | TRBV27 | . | CASPPDRSNQPQHF | TGTGCCAGCCCTCCGGACAGGAGCAATCAGCCCCAGCATTTT
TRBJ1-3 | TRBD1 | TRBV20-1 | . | CSARDRGGDNTIYF | TGCAGTGCCCGGGACAGGGGAGGAGATAACACCATATATTTT
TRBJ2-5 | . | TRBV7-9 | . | CASRTAQQGETQYF | TGTGCCAGTCGGACGGCCCAGCAGGGGGAGACCCAGTACTTC
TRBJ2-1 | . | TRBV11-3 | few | CASSLNTDEQFF | TGTGCCAGCAGCTTGAACACCGATGAGCAGTTCTTC
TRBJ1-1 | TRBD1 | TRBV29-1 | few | CSSDRGGTEAFF | TGCAGCTCGGACAGGGGGGGCACTGAAGCTTTCTTT
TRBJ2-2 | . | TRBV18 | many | CASSPLPAKPNTGELFF | TGTGCCAGCTCACCCCTACCTGCTAAACCGAACACCGGGGAGCTGTTTTTT
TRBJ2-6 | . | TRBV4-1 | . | CASSQESNGANVLTF | TGCGCCAGCAGCCAAGAGAGCAATGGGGCCAACGTCCTGACTTTC
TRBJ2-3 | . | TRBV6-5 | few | CASREPGWPDTQYF | TGTGCCAGCAGAGAGCCTGGTTGGCCCGATACGCAGTATTTT
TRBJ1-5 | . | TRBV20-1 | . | CSAREGRPNQPQHF | TGCAGTGCTAGAGAGGGGCGTCCAAATCAGCCCCAGCATTTT
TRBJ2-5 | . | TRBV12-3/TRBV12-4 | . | CASSLTSETQYF | TGTGCCAGCAGCCTTACCTCAGAGACCCAGTACTTC
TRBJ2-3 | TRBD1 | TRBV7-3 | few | CASSLGQGGLGDTQYF | TGTGCCAGCAGCTTAGGACAGGGGGGACTTGGAGATACGCAGTATTTT
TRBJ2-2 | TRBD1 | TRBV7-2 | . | CASSSRTGGTGELFF | TGTGCCAGCAGCTCAAGGACAGGTGGCACCGGGGAGCTGTTTTTT
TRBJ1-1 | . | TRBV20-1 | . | CRVLEDGDTEAFF | TGCAGAGTTTTGGAGGATGGGGACACTGAAGCTTTCTTT
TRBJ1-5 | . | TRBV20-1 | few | CSARDPATNQPQHF | TGCAGTGCTAGAGACCCGGCTACCAATCAGCCCCAGCATTTT
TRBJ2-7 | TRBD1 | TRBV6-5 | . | CASRRPGTGYEQYF | TGTGCCAGCAGACGTCCCGGGACAGGGTACGAGCAGTACTTC
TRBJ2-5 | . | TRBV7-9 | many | CASSHQTPEGETQYF | TGTGCCAGCAGCCACCAGACACCTGAAGGAGAGACCCAGTACTTC
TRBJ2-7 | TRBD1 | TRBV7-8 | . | CASSLAIGRTGLRYEQYF | TGTGCCAGCAGCTTAGCAATTGGGCGGACAGGCCTGCGCTACGAGCAGTACTTC
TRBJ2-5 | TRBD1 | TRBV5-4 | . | CASSPGQGWQETQYF | TGTGCCAGCAGCCCTGGACAGGGTTGGCAAGAGACCCAGTACTTC
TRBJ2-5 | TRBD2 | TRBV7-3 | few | CASSLSSGSKTQYF | TGTGCCAGCAGCTTATCAAGCGGGAGCAAGACCCAGTACTTC
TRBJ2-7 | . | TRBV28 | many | CASSLTSSYEQYF | TGTGCCAGCAGTTTAACCTCCTCCTACGAGCAGTACTTC
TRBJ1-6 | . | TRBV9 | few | CASSVVAWNSPLHF | TGTGCCAGCAGCGTCGTGGCTTGGAATTCACCCCTCCACTTT
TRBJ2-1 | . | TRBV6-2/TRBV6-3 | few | CASSYGRINSYNEQFF | TGTGCCAGCAGTTACGGAAGAATAAACTCCTACAATGAGCAGTTCTTC
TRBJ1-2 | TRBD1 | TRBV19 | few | CASSISLTGTGVHGYTF | TGTGCCAGTAGTATCTCCCTAACCGGGACAGGGGTTCATGGCTACACCTTC
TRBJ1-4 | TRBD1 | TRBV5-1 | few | CASSPDRASGKLFF | TGCGCCAGCAGCCCCGACAGGGCGAGTGGAAAACTGTTTTTT
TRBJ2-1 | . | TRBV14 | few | CASSQRREPFAYNEQFF | TGTGCCAGCAGCCAAAGACGGGAACCCTTCGCCTACAATGAGCAGTTCTTC
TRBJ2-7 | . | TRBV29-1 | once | CSVESRESYEQYF | TGCAGCGTTGAATCCCGGGAATCCTACGAGCAGTACTTC
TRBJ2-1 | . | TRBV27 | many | CASSPLVAGEQFF | TGTGCCAGCAGTCCCCTGGTTGCAGGTGAGCAGTTCTTC
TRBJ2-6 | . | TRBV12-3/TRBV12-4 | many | CASKQGPGANVLTF | TGTGCCAGCAAACAGGGCCCTGGGGCCAACGTCCTGACTTTC
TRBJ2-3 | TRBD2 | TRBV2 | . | CASRLRGSGGGTDTQYF | TGTGCCAGCAGACTAAGGGGTAGCGGGGGAGGCACAGATACGCAGTATTTT
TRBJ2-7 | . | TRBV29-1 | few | CSARQGGYEQYF | TGCAGCGCACGACAGGGAGGTTACGAGCAGTACTTC
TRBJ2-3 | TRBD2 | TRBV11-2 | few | CASSFPREVLPGPTDTQYF | TGTGCCAGCAGCTTTCCACGGGAGGTGTTACCGGGGCCCACAGATACGCAGTATTTT
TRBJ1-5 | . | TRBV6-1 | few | CASSVGRSGNQPQHF | TGTGCCAGCAGTGTAGGGAGGTCTGGCAATCAGCCCCAGCATTTT
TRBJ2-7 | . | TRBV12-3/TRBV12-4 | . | CASSLRPRQEGTYEQYF | TGTGCCAGCAGTTTAAGGCCCCGACAGGAGGGGACCTACGAGCAGTACTTC
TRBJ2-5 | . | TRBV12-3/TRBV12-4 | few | CASSLLGETQYF | TGTGCCAGCAGTTTACTCGGGGAGACCCAGTACTTC
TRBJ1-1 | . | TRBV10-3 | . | CAISGQENTEAFF | TGTGCCATCAGTGGACAGGAGAACACTGAAGCTTTCTTT
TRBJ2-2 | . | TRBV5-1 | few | CASSLNPGDQTGELFF | TGCGCCAGCAGCTTGAATCCAGGGGACCAAACCGGGGAGCTGTTTTTT
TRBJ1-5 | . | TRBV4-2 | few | CASSQDQGSNQPQHF | TGTGCCAGCAGCCAAGATCAGGGAAGCAATCAGCCCCAGCATTTT
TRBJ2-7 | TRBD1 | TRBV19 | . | CATGRTGGFYEQYF | TGTGCCACGGGCCGGACAGGGGGCTTCTACGAGCAGTACTTC
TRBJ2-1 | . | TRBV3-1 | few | CASSQRRLLYNEQFF | TGTGCCAGCAGCCAGCGGCGACTCCTCTACAATGAGCAGTTCTTC
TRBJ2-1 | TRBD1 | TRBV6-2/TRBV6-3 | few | CASSYSTGTGGVEQFF | TGTGCCAGCAGTTACTCGACGGGGACAGGGGGCGTCGAGCAGTTCTTC
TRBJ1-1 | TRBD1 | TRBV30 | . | CAWSVDRGTEAFF | TGTGCCTGGAGTGTAGACAGGGGCACTGAAGCTTTCTTT